This record concerns one T cell receptor (beta chain) sequence. The data were obtained in a study of cytomegalovirus exposure and HLA in healthy donors. The primer mix had 60 Vbeta and 13 Jbeta primers. This table comes from immunoSEQ multiplex PCR, and its TCRdb copy is limited to in-frame clones, with some not included. The sample holds some 140,000 clones, approximately 79% seen once. The source is a man aged 50 to 60 in good health and CMV-seropositive. Input material: PBMCs.

CDR3 residues: CASSLATRGPSPLHF. In DNA, the CDR3 is TGTGCCAGCAGCTTAGCGACCAGGGGTCCTTCACCCCTCCACTTT. The rearrangement joins TRBV11-2 to TRBJ1-6, with D maybe TRBD1 (6 bases). The V end lost 1 base, the J end lost 9 bases, and 13 bases lay between the germline ends. This CDR3 comprises 15 residues. The germline V gene has CDR1 SGHAT and CDR2 FQNNGV.